The rows below give T cell receptor beta chains drawn from one sample of a study of T cell responses to AZD1222 COVID-19 vaccine. Only in-frame clones appear in the TCRdb table, and some are missing; sequencing was by immunoSEQ multiplex PCR. The profile covers 72,000 or so clones, with about 85% appearing a single time and under 25% taken by the ten largest. The specimen was peripheral blood, collected on day 0 of AZD1222 vaccination. The receptors derive from an adult in good health. Both conserved end residues are part of each CDR3. A D gene is named only where the DNA matches it firmly. Some rows have no size entry. The others give once, few or many, or a class for an expanded clone.

>TRBV7-2|TRBJ1-5|.|.
CASSTQGVSNQPQHF
TGTGCCAGCAGTACCCAGGGAGTGAGCAATCAGCCCCAGCATTTT
>TRBV27|TRBJ1-1|.|few
CASSLYQGLGTEAFF
TGTGCCAGCAGTTTATATCAGGGTTTGGGGACTGAAGCTTTCTTT
>TRBV27|TRBJ1-2|.|.
CASSSGLLNYGYTF
TGTGCCAGCAGTTCCGGACTCCTTAACTATGGCTACACCTTC
>TRBV18|TRBJ1-2|.|.
CASSPKLIKLEPGHAANYGYTF
TGTGCCAGCTCACCGAAGTTGATCAAGTTGGAGCCGGGGCATGCAGCTAACTATGGCTACACCTTC
>TRBV9|TRBJ1-1|.|.
CASSEQVSTEAFF
TGTGCCAGCAGTGAACAGGTGAGCACTGAAGCTTTCTTT
>TRBV27|TRBJ1-2|.|.
CASSLMPNYGYTF
TGTGCCAGCAGTTTAATGCCTAACTATGGCTACACCTTC
>TRBV10-3|TRBJ2-3|.|.
CAVNPGQVITDTQYF
TGTGCCGTAAATCCAGGGCAGGTAATCACAGATACGCAGTATTTT
>TRBV7-2|TRBJ2-1|.|.
CASSFSAGDEQFF
TGTGCCAGCAGCTTCTCGGCCGGAGATGAGCAGTTCTTC
>TRBV7-9|TRBJ2-1|TRBD1|.
CASSPTGDRVFF
TGTGCCAGCAGCCCTACAGGGGATCGGGTGTTCTTC
>TRBV29-1|TRBJ1-2|.|few
CSVAGSLFSGYTF
TGCAGCGTTGCGGGCAGCCTCTTTTCCGGCTACACCTTC
>TRBV7-9|TRBJ2-7|.|.
CASSLAAYSEQYF
TGTGCCAGCAGCTTAGCCGCTTACTCCGAGCAGTACTTC
>TRBV7-2|TRBJ1-4|TRBD1|few
CASSSRGQLEKLFF
TGTGCCAGCAGCTCGAGGGGACAGCTTGAAAAACTGTTTTTT
>TRBV6-5|TRBJ2-7|.|.
CATRGGALYEQYF
TGTGCCACCAGGGGGGGGGCATTATACGAGCAGTACTTC
>TRBV6-2/TRBV6-3|TRBJ2-1|TRBD1|.
CASSTQFYRGTHNEQFF
TGTGCCAGCAGTACCCAGTTTTACAGGGGCACCCACAATGAGCAGTTCTTC
>TRBV7-2|TRBJ2-1|.|.
CASSRQLKQFF
TGTGCCAGCAGCCGGCAACTCAAGCAGTTCTTC
>TRBV19|TRBJ1-6|TRBD1|few
CATTPGQGGNSPLHF
TGTGCCACGACCCCGGGACAGGGGGGGAATTCACCCCTCCACTTT
>TRBV30|TRBJ1-4|.|once
CAWSVMGNEKLFF
TGTGCCTGGAGTGTGATGGGTAATGAAAAACTGTTTTTT
>TRBV5-1|TRBJ2-3|.|.
CASSPRDTRTDTQYF
TGCGCCAGCAGCCCCCGGGACACGCGCACAGATACGCAGTATTTT
>TRBV5-4|TRBJ1-2|.|once
CASSPPRVLGGYTF
TGTGCCAGCAGCCCCCCCAGGGTGCTTGGTGGCTACACCTTC
>TRBV28|TRBJ1-2|.|.
CASREGTDYGYTF
TGTGCCAGCAGGGAAGGGACTGACTATGGCTACACCTTC
>TRBV5-4|TRBJ2-2|.|few
CASSRGPGGELFF
TGTGCCAGCAGCCGGGGACCGGGCGGGGAGCTGTTTTTT
>TRBV6-5|TRBJ2-7|.|few
CASSYVGGGAMQYF
TGTGCCAGCAGTTACGTCGGAGGGGGGGCGATGCAGTACTTC
>TRBV27|TRBJ2-3|.|.
CASSPRGLFTDTQYF
TGTGCCAGCAGTCCCCGGGGTCTATTCACAGATACGCAGTATTTT
>TRBV11-2|TRBJ2-7|.|.
CASSLGSDANYEQYF
TGTGCCAGCAGCTTAGGCAGTGATGCCAACTACGAGCAGTACTTC
>TRBV13|TRBJ1-1|.|.
CASSLAAAGKGKAFF
TGTGCCAGCAGCTTAGCAGCGGCGGGTAAGGGAAAAGCTTTCTTT
>TRBV3-1/TRBV3-2|TRBJ2-7|TRBD1|medium-sized
CASSPGQGIYEQYF
TGTGCCAGCAGTCCGGGACAGGGGATCTACGAGCAGTACTTC
>TRBV18|TRBJ2-5|TRBD2|.
CASSPRLADQETQYF
TGTGCCAGCTCACCACGGCTAGCGGACCAAGAGACCCAGTACTTC
>TRBV2|TRBJ1-5|.|.
CASSIPRGGSSNQPQHF
TGTGCCAGCAGTATCCCGAGGGGGGGGAGTAGCAATCAGCCCCAGCATTTT
>TRBV6-5|TRBJ1-6|.|.
CASSQGFMGSPLHF
TGTGCCAGCAGTCAGGGATTCATGGGTTCACCCCTCCACTTT
>TRBV11-3|TRBJ2-3|TRBD1|.
CASSLRQGGSTDTQYF
TGTGCCAGCAGCTTAAGACAGGGCGGTAGCACAGATACGCAGTATTTT
>TRBV4-1|TRBJ2-7|.|once
CASSQEAWRNAYEQYF
TGCGCCAGCAGCCAAGAGGCCTGGCGGAATGCCTACGAGCAGTACTTC
>TRBV28|TRBJ1-2|TRBD1|.
CASSFVTGGHGYTF
TGTGCCAGCAGTTTCGTGACAGGGGGCCATGGCTACACCTTC
>TRBV3-1/TRBV3-2|TRBJ2-2|TRBD1|.
CASSQDPGQGFGELFF
TGTGCCAGCAGCCAAGATCCAGGACAGGGATTCGGGGAGCTGTTTTTT
>TRBV5-1|TRBJ2-5|.|.
CASSLAQETQYF
TGCGCCAGCAGCTTGGCTCAAGAGACCCAGTACTTC
>TRBV5-1|TRBJ1-2|.|.
CASSLVGGGGGYTF
TGCGCCAGCAGCTTGGTGGGGGGCGGTGGTGGCTACACCTTC
>TRBV5-1|TRBJ2-3|.|.
CASSAPSTDTQYF
TGCGCCAGCAGCGCCCCCAGCACAGATACGCAGTATTTT
>TRBV6-5|TRBJ1-2|TRBD1|.
CASNQGGAGGYTF
TGTGCCAGCAACCAGGGGGGGGCGGGTGGCTACACCTTC
>TRBV25-1|TRBJ1-2|TRBD1|.
CASSRTGGLGYTF
TGTGCCAGCAGTAGGACAGGGGGCCTTGGCTACACCTTC
>TRBV28|TRBJ2-1|.|.
CASSLGRTSGDEQFF
TGTGCCAGCAGTTTGGGCAGGACATCCGGCGATGAGCAGTTCTTC
>TRBV6-1|TRBJ1-1|.|.
CASSEAYRGEAFF
TGTGCCAGCAGTGAAGCTTATAGGGGTGAAGCTTTCTTT
>TRBV6-5|TRBJ1-2|.|.
CASNPGPVQHGYTF
TGTGCCAGCAACCCCGGACCCGTTCAGCATGGCTACACCTTC
>TRBV6-5|TRBJ2-1|.|.
CASRLSSYNEQFF
TGTGCCAGCAGGCTGAGCTCCTACAATGAGCAGTTCTTC
>TRBV5-1|TRBJ2-7|.|.
CASSPESYEQYF
TGCGCCAGCAGCCCTGAGAGTTACGAGCAGTACTTC
>TRBV10-3|TRBJ2-1|.|.
CAISPTGVSNEQFF
TGTGCCATCAGCCCAACGGGAGTTTCCAATGAGCAGTTCTTC
>TRBV7-9|TRBJ1-2|.|.
CASSTHSSGYTF
TGTGCCAGCAGCACCCACAGTTCCGGCTACACCTTC
>TRBV19|TRBJ2-7|.|.
CASSIGASRSFPYEQYF
TGTGCCAGTAGTATCGGAGCGTCGAGAAGCTTCCCCTACGAGCAGTACTTC
>TRBV9|TRBJ2-1|.|.
CASSVNSGPGNEQFF
TGTGCCAGCAGCGTAAATAGCGGTCCTGGCAATGAGCAGTTCTTC
>TRBV7-6|TRBJ1-3|.|.
CASSQGRISGNTIYF
TGTGCCAGCAGCCAGGGACGGATCTCTGGAAACACCATATATTTT
>TRBV5-1|TRBJ2-5|TRBD2|.
CASSFQGLGGETQYF
TGCGCCAGCAGCTTCCAGGGACTAGGGGGAGAGACCCAGTACTTC
>TRBV2|TRBJ1-5|.|.
CASSGAGKANQPQHF
TGTGCCAGCAGTGGGGCGGGCAAGGCTAATCAGCCCCAGCATTTT
>TRBV19|TRBJ1-2|.|.
CASRDDRPGKSGYGYTF
TGTGCCAGTAGAGACGACAGGCCGGGAAAGAGCGGCTATGGCTACACCTTC